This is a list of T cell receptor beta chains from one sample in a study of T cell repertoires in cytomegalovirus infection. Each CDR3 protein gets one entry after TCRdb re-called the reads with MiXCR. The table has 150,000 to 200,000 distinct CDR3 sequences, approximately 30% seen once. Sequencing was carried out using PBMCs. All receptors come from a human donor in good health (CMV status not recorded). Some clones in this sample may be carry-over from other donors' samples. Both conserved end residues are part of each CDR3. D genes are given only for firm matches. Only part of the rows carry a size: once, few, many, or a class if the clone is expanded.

CDR3 protein: CSARGAQETQYF
CDR3 DNA: TGCAGTGCACGGGGGGCTCAAGAGACCCAGTACTTC
CDR3 length: 12
clone size: NA
V gene: TRBV20-1
J gene: TRBJ2-5
D gene: NA

CDR3 protein: CASSPRASGANTGELFF
CDR3 DNA: TGTGCTAGCAGCCCCAGGGCAAGCGGGGCTAACACCGGGGAGCTGTTTTTT
CDR3 length: 17
clone size: many
V gene: TRBV7-6
J gene: TRBJ2-2
D gene: TRBD2

CDR3 protein: CASTVYSATTNEKLFF
CDR3 DNA: TGTGCCAGCACCGTCTACAGTGCTACAACTAATGAAAAACTGTTTTTT
CDR3 length: 16
clone size: few
V gene: TRBV7-6
J gene: TRBJ1-4
D gene: NA

CDR3 protein: CASSGRQNYNSPLHF
CDR3 DNA: TGTGCCAGCAGCGGCAGACAGAACTATAATTCACCCCTCCACTTT
CDR3 length: 15
clone size: many
V gene: TRBV7-2
J gene: TRBJ1-6
D gene: NA

CDR3 protein: CASSLTVIDTQYF
CDR3 DNA: TGTGCCAGCAGCTTAACAGTTATAGATACGCAGTATTTT
CDR3 length: 13
clone size: NA
V gene: TRBV11-1
J gene: TRBJ2-3
D gene: NA

CDR3 protein: CASSPGGGPETQYF
CDR3 DNA: TGCGCCAGCAGCCCAGGGGGGGGGCCGGAGACCCAGTACTTC
CDR3 length: 14
clone size: NA
V gene: TRBV5-1
J gene: TRBJ2-5
D gene: NA

CDR3 protein: CASSLRGTGKYEQYF
CDR3 DNA: TGTGCCAGCAGTTTAAGGGGGACAGGGAAGTACGAGCAGTACTTC
CDR3 length: 15
clone size: NA
V gene: TRBV12-3/TRBV12-4
J gene: TRBJ2-7
D gene: TRBD1

CDR3 protein: CASSPVQGSGYGYTF
CDR3 DNA: TGTGCCAGCAGCCCTGTGCAGGGTTCGGGCTATGGCTACACCTTC
CDR3 length: 15
clone size: NA
V gene: TRBV12-3/TRBV12-4
J gene: TRBJ1-2
D gene: NA

CDR3 protein: CAWSEREETQYF
CDR3 DNA: TGTGCCTGGAGTGAGAGAGAAGAGACCCAGTACTTC
CDR3 length: 12
clone size: NA
V gene: TRBV30
J gene: TRBJ2-5
D gene: NA

CDR3 protein: CSAPGGGNSYEQYF
CDR3 DNA: TGCAGTGCGCCAGGGGGAGGGAACTCCTACGAGCAGTACTTC
CDR3 length: 14
clone size: few
V gene: TRBV20-1
J gene: TRBJ2-7
D gene: NA

CDR3 protein: CASSQALTSYEQYF
CDR3 DNA: TGTGCCAGCAGCCAAGCTCTAACCTCCTACGAGCAGTACTTC
CDR3 length: 14
clone size: NA
V gene: TRBV14
J gene: TRBJ2-7
D gene: NA

CDR3 protein: CASSLVRDRSHSTNEKLFF
CDR3 DNA: TGTGCCAGCAGCCTCGTGCGGGACAGGAGTCATTCAACTAATGAAAAACTGTTTTTT
CDR3 length: 19
clone size: many
V gene: TRBV7-2
J gene: TRBJ1-4
D gene: TRBD1

CDR3 protein: CASLAGQLNTEAFF
CDR3 DNA: TGTGCCAGCCTGGCGGGGCAGTTAAACACTGAAGCTTTCTTT
CDR3 length: 14
clone size: NA
V gene: TRBV2
J gene: TRBJ1-1
D gene: NA

CDR3 protein: CSVEEEGTEAFF
CDR3 DNA: TGCAGCGTTGAGGAGGAGGGCACTGAAGCTTTCTTT
CDR3 length: 12
clone size: NA
V gene: TRBV29-1
J gene: TRBJ1-1
D gene: NA

CDR3 protein: CASSLPGTVNSPLHF
CDR3 DNA: TGTGCCAGCAGCTTACCCGGGACAGTTAATTCACCCCTCCACTTT
CDR3 length: 15
clone size: few
V gene: TRBV7-2
J gene: TRBJ1-6
D gene: TRBD1

CDR3 protein: CASSSGTRQGHTDTQYF
CDR3 DNA: TGTGCCAGCAGCTCGGGGACTAGGCAGGGCCACACAGATACGCAGTATTTT
CDR3 length: 17
clone size: few
V gene: TRBV7-9
J gene: TRBJ2-3
D gene: TRBD2

CDR3 protein: CASTPDRSNTEAFF
CDR3 DNA: TGTGCCAGTACCCCGGACAGGTCGAACACTGAAGCTTTCTTT
CDR3 length: 14
clone size: NA
V gene: TRBV19
J gene: TRBJ1-1
D gene: TRBD1

CDR3 protein: CASSPNTGTGNSPLHF
CDR3 DNA: TGTGCCAGCAGTCCTAATACCGGGACAGGGAATTCACCCCTCCACTTT
CDR3 length: 16
clone size: NA
V gene: TRBV6-1
J gene: TRBJ1-6
D gene: TRBD1

CDR3 protein: CASSQVGAGGETQYF
CDR3 DNA: TGCGCCAGCAGCCAAGTGGGAGCGGGGGGTGAGACCCAGTACTTC
CDR3 length: 15
clone size: NA
V gene: TRBV4-1
J gene: TRBJ2-5
D gene: TRBD2

CDR3 protein: CASSLRGLRGSYEQYF
CDR3 DNA: TGTGCCAGCAGTTTACGTGGACTGAGAGGCTCCTACGAGCAGTACTTC
CDR3 length: 16
clone size: NA
V gene: TRBV27
J gene: TRBJ2-7
D gene: NA

CDR3 protein: CASSLDGLTNQPQHF
CDR3 DNA: TGTGCCAGCAGCTTAGATGGCCTCACCAATCAGCCCCAGCATTTT
CDR3 length: 15
clone size: many
V gene: TRBV7-8
J gene: TRBJ1-5
D gene: NA

CDR3 protein: CASSSDGWGEAFF
CDR3 DNA: TGTGCCAGCAGCTCCGACGGGTGGGGTGAAGCTTTCTTT
CDR3 length: 13
clone size: few
V gene: TRBV7-3
J gene: TRBJ1-1
D gene: NA

CDR3 protein: CAISGGAGYGYTF
CDR3 DNA: TGTGCCATCAGCGGCGGAGCGGGCTATGGCTACACCTTC
CDR3 length: 13
clone size: NA
V gene: TRBV10-3
J gene: TRBJ1-2
D gene: NA

CDR3 protein: CASRLSGGADGYTF
CDR3 DNA: TGTGCCAGCAGACTCTCGGGGGGCGCGGATGGCTACACCTTC
CDR3 length: 14
clone size: once
V gene: TRBV12-3/TRBV12-4
J gene: TRBJ1-2
D gene: NA

CDR3 protein: CASTGAGLQPQHF
CDR3 DNA: TGTGCCAGCACCGGTGCGGGCCTTCAGCCCCAGCATTTT
CDR3 length: 13
clone size: few
V gene: TRBV7-2
J gene: TRBJ1-5
D gene: NA

CDR3 protein: CATSRDRGQGVNEQFF
CDR3 DNA: TGTGCCACCAGCAGAGATAGGGGACAGGGAGTCAATGAGCAGTTCTTC
CDR3 length: 16
clone size: few
V gene: TRBV15
J gene: TRBJ2-1
D gene: TRBD1

CDR3 protein: CASSQEGGGGDEQFF
CDR3 DNA: TGCGCCAGCAGCCAAGAGGGAGGGGGAGGCGATGAGCAGTTCTTC
CDR3 length: 15
clone size: NA
V gene: TRBV4-1
J gene: TRBJ2-1
D gene: NA

CDR3 protein: CASSKSGQGLGGYTF
CDR3 DNA: TGTGCCAGCAGTAAATCGGGACAGGGTTTAGGGGGCTACACCTTC
CDR3 length: 15
clone size: NA
V gene: TRBV12-3/TRBV12-4
J gene: TRBJ1-2
D gene: TRBD1

CDR3 protein: CASSSGPESRSQYF
CDR3 DNA: TGTGCCAGCAGCTCAGGGCCCGAATCTAGGTCCCAGTACTTC
CDR3 length: 14
clone size: NA
V gene: TRBV7-3
J gene: TRBJ2-5
D gene: NA

CDR3 protein: CASSSWTTGDQYF
CDR3 DNA: TGTGCCAGCAGCTCCTGGACTACCGGGGACCAGTACTTC
CDR3 length: 13
clone size: few
V gene: TRBV7-2
J gene: TRBJ2-5
D gene: NA

CDR3 protein: CASSSSPSFGEQFF
CDR3 DNA: TGTGCCAGCAGCTCGTCCCCGAGTTTCGGTGAGCAGTTCTTC
CDR3 length: 14
clone size: few
V gene: TRBV7-6
J gene: TRBJ2-1
D gene: NA

CDR3 protein: CASSPTGVDEQFF
CDR3 DNA: TGTGCCAGCAGCCCTACAGGGGTCGATGAGCAGTTCTTC
CDR3 length: 13
clone size: few
V gene: TRBV5-6
J gene: TRBJ2-1
D gene: TRBD1

CDR3 protein: CASIFGATDTQYF
CDR3 DNA: TGTGCCAGCATCTTCGGGGCGACAGATACGCAGTATTTT
CDR3 length: 13
clone size: NA
V gene: TRBV6-6
J gene: TRBJ2-3
D gene: NA

CDR3 protein: CASSSRTSSYEQYF
CDR3 DNA: TGTGCCAGCAGCTCTAGGACATCCTCCTACGAGCAGTACTTC
CDR3 length: 14
clone size: many
V gene: TRBV7-2
J gene: TRBJ2-7
D gene: NA

CDR3 protein: CASSYFGQGDSPLHF
CDR3 DNA: TGTGCCAGCAGTTACTTCGGACAGGGGGATTCACCCCTCCACTTT
CDR3 length: 15
clone size: NA
V gene: TRBV6-5
J gene: TRBJ1-6
D gene: TRBD1

CDR3 protein: CASSQGHLNYGYTF
CDR3 DNA: TGTGCCAGCAGCCAAGGACACCTTAACTATGGCTACACCTTC
CDR3 length: 14
clone size: NA
V gene: TRBV14
J gene: TRBJ1-2
D gene: NA

CDR3 protein: CASSLGNQETQYF
CDR3 DNA: TGTGCCAGCAGTTTAGGGAACCAAGAGACCCAGTACTTC
CDR3 length: 13
clone size: many
V gene: TRBV12-3/TRBV12-4
J gene: TRBJ2-5
D gene: NA

CDR3 protein: CASSFATGSTTGNTIYF
CDR3 DNA: TGTGCCAGCAGCTTCGCGACAGGAAGCACGACGGGAAACACCATATATTTT
CDR3 length: 17
clone size: NA
V gene: TRBV7-9
J gene: TRBJ1-3
D gene: NA

CDR3 protein: CAWMQGGAQEAFF
CDR3 DNA: TGTGCCTGGATGCAGGGGGGGGCTCAGGAAGCTTTCTTT
CDR3 length: 13
clone size: NA
V gene: TRBV30
J gene: TRBJ1-1
D gene: TRBD1

CDR3 protein: CATKDTTNYGYTF
CDR3 DNA: TGTGCCACCAAGGACACCACTAACTATGGCTACACCTTC
CDR3 length: 13
clone size: few
V gene: TRBV15
J gene: TRBJ1-2
D gene: NA

CDR3 protein: CASRDRNSPLHF
CDR3 DNA: TGTGCCAGTCGGGACAGGAATTCACCCCTCCACTTT
CDR3 length: 12
clone size: NA
V gene: TRBV19
J gene: TRBJ1-6
D gene: TRBD1

CDR3 protein: CASSLVGTSGTDTQYF
CDR3 DNA: TGTGCCAGCAGCTTAGTTGGGACTAGCGGAACAGATACGCAGTATTTT
CDR3 length: 16
clone size: many
V gene: TRBV7-2
J gene: TRBJ2-3
D gene: TRBD2

CDR3 protein: CASSFGGDYRYNEQFF
CDR3 DNA: TGTGCCAGCAGCTTCGGGGGGGACTACCGATACAATGAGCAGTTCTTC
CDR3 length: 16
clone size: many
V gene: TRBV7-8
J gene: TRBJ2-1
D gene: TRBD2

CDR3 protein: CASSPRDPREQYF
CDR3 DNA: TGTGCCAGCAGCCCGCGGGATCCCCGTGAGCAGTACTTC
CDR3 length: 13
clone size: many
V gene: TRBV7-2
J gene: TRBJ2-7
D gene: NA

CDR3 protein: CASSLRGDTEAFF
CDR3 DNA: TGTGCCAGCAGTCTTCGGGGGGACACTGAAGCTTTCTTT
CDR3 length: 13
clone size: few
V gene: TRBV12-3/TRBV12-4
J gene: TRBJ1-1
D gene: NA

CDR3 protein: CSARGGLREGNGYTF
CDR3 DNA: TGCAGTGCTAGGGGAGGGCTCAGGGAGGGGAATGGCTACACCTTC
CDR3 length: 15
clone size: NA
V gene: TRBV20-1
J gene: TRBJ1-2
D gene: NA

CDR3 protein: CASSARIGGYTF
CDR3 DNA: TGTGCCAGCAGCGCCCGGATCGGTGGCTACACCTTC
CDR3 length: 12
clone size: NA
V gene: TRBV2
J gene: TRBJ1-2
D gene: NA

CDR3 protein: CASSQPTSGDYNEQFF
CDR3 DNA: TGTGCCAGCAGCCAGCCGACTAGCGGGGATTACAATGAGCAGTTCTTC
CDR3 length: 16
clone size: NA
V gene: TRBV4-2
J gene: TRBJ2-1
D gene: TRBD2

CDR3 protein: CASSPQGDYDGYTF
CDR3 DNA: TGTGCCAGCAGCCCACAGGGCGACTATGATGGCTACACCTTC
CDR3 length: 14
clone size: once
V gene: TRBV9
J gene: TRBJ1-2
D gene: NA